Below, one T cell receptor beta chain is given with its context. Its matching antigen is unknown. This sample is drawn from a study of T cell repertoires in cytomegalovirus infection. The study, taken as a whole, reports: Dominating the ex vivo response were TCR beta clonotypes that were CMV-specific and HLA-C-restricted.

TCRdb recomputed calls from the reads with MiXCR, one row per CDR3 protein. The sample carries 300,000 to 400,000 distinct CDR3 sequences, around 29% recorded once. The sequence derives from a human donor in good health (CMV status not recorded). Some clones in this sample may be carry-over from other donors' samples. The sample here was cultured PBMCs, taken from culture after CMV antigen stimulation.

DNA of the CDR3: TGTGCCAGCAGCAGGACTAGCGGGAGGAGCACAGATACGCAGTATTTT. This sequence encodes CASSRTSGRSTDTQYF. The rearrangement uses TRBV7-3 and TRBJ2-3; TRBD2 agrees at 14 bases. Germline V lookup: CDR1 SGHTA, CDR2 FQGTGA. This CDR3 is 16 amino acids long. After removal of 5 bases from V and 0 bases from J, the junction contained 1 base not matched to a gene.